The present TCR beta chain was sequenced within a study of blood T cell repertoires in COVID-19. Study summary: COVID-19 samples collected from the United States, Italy and Spain covered acute and convalescent phases.

Sequenced by immunoSEQ multiplex PCR; TCRdb stores in-frame clones only, minus some. Of some 170,000 clones in the sample, approximately 84% were seen once. This CDR3 comprises 14 residues. From germline, CDR1 is SGHNT and CDR2 YENEEA. V trimming: 8 bases; J trimming: 6 bases; junction bases outside the gene matches: 10. Sequences were obtained from PBMCs or T cells enriched from blood (not recorded which). The rearrangement joins TRBV11-3 to TRBJ2-4; 7 bases align to TRBD1. The clonotype originates from a human donor with acute COVID-19. The donor label of this sample is uncertain. CDR3 nucleotides: TGTGCCAGCTTCCGGGACAGCGACACAAACATTCAGTACTTC. Translation gives CASFRDSDTNIQYF.